The rows below give T cell receptor beta chains drawn from one sample of a study of blood T cell repertoires in COVID-19. Clones were read by immunoSEQ multiplex PCR, and TCRdb kept only the in-frame ones, dropping some. The sample carries approximately 190,000 clones, 80% to 85% recorded once. The source material was peripheral blood. The receptors come from a human donor in a cohort sampled during active COVID-19. CDR3s include the opening cysteine and the closing phenylalanine or tryptophan. The D gene is left open where the match is weak.

V: TRBV11-2
J: TRBJ1-2
D: TRBD1
CDR3: CASSSLRDRRRPHYGYTF

V: TRBV10-3
J: TRBJ1-2
D: TRBD1
CDR3: CAISEQGPINYGYTF

V: TRBV6-5
J: TRBJ2-2
D: NA
CDR3: CASSLSNTGNRELFF

V: TRBV6-2/TRBV6-3
J: TRBJ2-2
D: NA
CDR3: CASSLVLIGTGELFF

V: TRBV6-5
J: TRBJ2-5
D: NA
CDR3: CASSYSNRGETQYF

V: TRBV6-5
J: TRBJ2-2
D: TRBD2
CDR3: CASSYSRGGPTGELFF

V: TRBV7-8
J: TRBJ1-4
D: NA
CDR3: CASSPPGSGSFGEKLFF

V: TRBV4-2
J: TRBJ1-4
D: TRBD1
CDR3: CASSQDDVGGGNTNEKLFF

V: TRBV9
J: TRBJ2-3
D: NA
CDR3: CASSTRQKYTDTQYF

V: TRBV3-1/TRBV3-2
J: TRBJ2-7
D: NA
CDR3: CASSLRDSYEQYF

V: TRBV6-4
J: TRBJ2-1
D: TRBD2
CDR3: CASSISGNSYNEQFF

V: TRBV30
J: TRBJ1-2
D: NA
CDR3: CAWSVGGPGYTF

V: TRBV5-5
J: TRBJ1-4
D: NA
CDR3: CASSLSGGNNEKLFF

V: TRBV5-8
J: TRBJ2-3
D: TRBD2
CDR3: CASSLAFSGSFTDTQYF

V: TRBV5-1
J: TRBJ2-1
D: TRBD2
CDR3: CASSLTSGRYNEQFF

V: TRBV28
J: TRBJ1-1
D: TRBD1
CDR3: CASSLIYSGQYTEAFF

V: TRBV14
J: TRBJ1-2
D: NA
CDR3: CASSQMVDSPYGYTF

V: TRBV9
J: TRBJ1-5
D: TRBD1
CDR3: CASSVALQGDQPQHF